The TCR beta chain under discussion was sequenced for a study of blood T cell repertoires in COVID-19. Original methodology: Estimation of nucleated cell counts was performed using reference gene primer amplification. The repertoire was sequenced with immunoSEQ multiplex PCR; TCRdb's copy has only in-frame clones and lacks some. D and trimming come from the DNA, and the V and J calls and clone size come from that table. The repertoire consists of around 100,000 clones, with 70% to 90% occurring once and the leading ten covering roughly 1.4%. The CDR3 is made up of 15 amino acids. The V gene end was trimmed by 0 bases and the J gene end by 7 bases; junction bases not matched to a gene: 6. CDR1 and CDR2 from the germline V gene are SGHNT and YYREEE (reference sequence).

This chain joins TRBV5-4 and TRBJ2-1; 8 bases are shared with TRBD2. The sample was peripheral blood. The sequence was collected from a man in his forties with acute or convalescent COVID-19. CDR3 coding DNA: TGTGCCAGCAGCTTGGTCGGTAGCGGGGATAATGAGCAGTTCTTC. Translating gives CASSLVGSGDNEQFF. Variable domain in full (rest from reference TRBV5-4 and TRBJ2-1): ETGVTQSPTHLIKTRGQQVTLRCSSQSGHNTVSWYQQALGQGPQFIFQYYREEENGRGNFPPRFSGLQFPNYSSELNVNALELDDSALYLCASSLVGSGDNEQFFGPGTRLTVL.